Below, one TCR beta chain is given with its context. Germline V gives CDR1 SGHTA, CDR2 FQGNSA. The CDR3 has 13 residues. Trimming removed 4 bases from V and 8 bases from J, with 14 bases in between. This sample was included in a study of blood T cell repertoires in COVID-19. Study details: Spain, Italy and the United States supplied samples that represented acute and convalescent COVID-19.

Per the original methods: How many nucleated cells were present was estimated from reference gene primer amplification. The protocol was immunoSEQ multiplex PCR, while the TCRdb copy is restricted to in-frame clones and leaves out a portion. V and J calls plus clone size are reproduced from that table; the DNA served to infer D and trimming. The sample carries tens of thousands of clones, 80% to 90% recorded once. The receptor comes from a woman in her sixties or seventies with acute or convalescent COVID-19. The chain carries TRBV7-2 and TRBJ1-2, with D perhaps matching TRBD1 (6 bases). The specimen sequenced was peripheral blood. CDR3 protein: CASSSRTANGYTF. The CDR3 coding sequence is TGTGCCAGCAGCTCACGGACAGCCAACGGCTACACCTTC.